This TCR beta chain was captured in a study of molecular identifiers for immune sequencing clone quantification. General study results and limits: Single-cell amounts of spiked Jurkat TCR RNA were reportedly detectable among roughly 1 million naive cells.

Previously published methods and listed TCR primers were used for the bulk TCR libraries. TCRdb re-analysed the PCR reads in MiXCR, keeping a single row per CDR3 protein. The repertoire holds nearly 650,000 distinct CDR3 sequences, with about 25% as singletons. Construction of naive CD8 libraries employed about 18,000 to 1,100,000 sorted cells together with 10%, 30% or 50% RNA. Naive CD8 T cells were sorted, and the gate applied was CD8+CD4-CCR7+CD45RA+. V dropped 1 base and J dropped 4 bases, with 10 bases sitting between them. Germline CDR1 reads SEHNR; CDR2 reads FQNEAQ (reference sequence). This CDR3 has 15 residues. This clonotype was counted many times. Antigen unknown.

Sequencing input: naive CD8+ T cells from blood, with Jurkat cell RNA spiked in. The subset here: FACS-sorted CD8+CD4-CCR7+CD45RA+ naive T cells. This clonotype was obtained from a human donor in good health. Some libraries in this study had Jurkat cell RNA spiked in. The genes are TRBV7-9 and TRBJ2-2; tentative D call: TRBD2 (5 bases). This CDR3 is CASSLVPGITGELFF. The CDR3 bases are TGTGCCAGCAGCTTAGTACCGGGGATCACCGGGGAGCTGTTTTTT.